This T cell receptor beta chain was retrieved from a study of cytomegalovirus exposure and HLA in healthy donors. Study-wide results and caveats: Certain sequence variants were highly shared and formed a cluster, and this cluster was likely a sequencing artifact. In a later analysis, compared with equally common non-associated chains, HLA-associated beta chains were more expanded. What a later analysis reportedly showed was that an Asian-associated ancestry cluster had fewer N-insertions than the approximately 700-donor mean. More than 15,000 TCR beta sequences were associated with HLA alleles at 0.05 false discovery rate in a later analysis.

Germline V CDR1 and CDR2: MNHEY, SVGAGI. This CDR3 contains 15 residues. Losses at the gene ends were 6 bases for V and 8 bases for J; bases not matched to a gene: 10. As concerns this clone: The antigen is not known.

The PCR made use of 60 Vbeta and 13 Jbeta primers. The table came from immunoSEQ multiplex PCR; TCRdb's copy has only in-frame clones and leaves some out. The table records 150,000 to 200,000 clones, approximately 85% of them present only once. This rearrangement joins TRBV6-5 to TRBJ2-1; 10 nucleotides match TRBD2. Sequencing was carried out using PBMCs. The receptor was isolated from a woman aged 50 to 65 in good health and CMV-seronegative. The CDR3 spells CASSLLAGPLDEQFF. CDR3 nucleotide sequence: TGTGCCAGCAGCCTACTAGCGGGGCCCCTTGATGAGCAGTTCTTC.